This paragraph reports one T cell receptor beta chain. The target antigen is unknown. The V and J ends lost 9 bases and 6 bases, in that order; junction bases with no gene match: 5. The CDR3 runs 12 residues. The germline gives CDR1 MDHEN, CDR2 SYDVKM. These data come from a study of cytomegalovirus exposure and HLA in healthy donors. Study at large: Genotyping showed around 80% of 350 to 400 donors falling in the Caucasian-associated ancestry cluster.

Study outcomes and limitations: In a later analysis, specific HLA alleles were associated with 15,000 to 20,000 TCR beta sequences at a 0.05 false discovery rate.

The PCR contained 60 Vbeta and 13 Jbeta primers. Original data processing: Counted up in a later analysis, unique TCR beta chains came to roughly 80 million, with about 9.9 million shared. Method: immunoSEQ multiplex PCR; TCRdb's copy keeps in-frame clones and lacks some. V and J calls plus clone size are reproduced from that table; the DNA served to infer D and trimming. This sample has about 160,000 clones, with roughly 80% found just once. Sequenced material: PBMCs. The V and J genes are TRBV28 and TRBJ1-2, with 9 bases aligning to TRBD1. This TCR derives from a man aged 25 to 45 in good health and CMV-seronegative. The CDR3 region has the DNA TGTGCCAGGACGGACAGGGGAGATGGCTACACCTTC. Amino acids: CARTDRGDGYTF.